One sample yielded the 14 T cell receptor beta chains listed below, sequenced in a study of CD8 T cells in ankylosing spondylitis. Study results and limitations: Apparently characteristic of ankylosing spondylitis blood was a TCR beta motif (eight highly homologous variants).

Using its own MiXCR run on the 5' RACE reads, TCRdb lists one record per CDR3 protein. The sample has 700,000 to 1,000,000 distinct CDR3 sequences; around 11% are singletons. These receptors' targets are unknown. The sequenced sample was blood, either unsorted or a sorted T cell fraction (not recorded which). The receptors shown here come from a male donor with ankylosing spondylitis.

The chain has TRBV5-1 and TRBJ1-6, with D unclear. The V and J ends lost 4 bases and 10 bases respectively, with 21 bases between them. The CDR3 contains 16 residues. Germline V gives CDR1 SGHRS, CDR2 YFSETQ. CDR3 sequence reads: CASSPGGWEKRSPLHF. CDR3 nucleotide sequence: TGCGCCAGCAGCCCTGGAGGATGGGAAAAACGATCACCCCTCCACTTT.

This clonotype has a count of ten or more. This rearrangement joins TRBV20-1 to TRBJ1-1, with D unresolved. V lost 6 bases, J lost 4 bases, and 18 bases lay in between. This CDR3 is built from 14 residues. The V gene's germline CDR1 is DFQATT and CDR2 SNEGSKA (reference sequence). CDR3 DNA: TGCAGTGCCGGGGAGACGGGTTTTCTCACTGAAGCTTTCTTT. Translation: CSAGETGFLTEAFF.

Written as DNA, the CDR3 is TGTGCCAGCAGCAAGAGAGGGGTGGAAGAGACCCAGTACTTC. Protein sequence: CASSKRGVEETQYF. The chain employs TRBV7-2 and TRBJ2-5, with D perhaps TRBD1 or TRBD2 (5 bases each). The germline CDR1 and CDR2 sequences are SGHTA and FQGNSA. Between the trimmed V and J ends, which lost 5 bases and 3 bases, there was a span of 13 bases. The CDR3 has 14 residues.

This clonotype was found many times. The V gene is TRBV5-6, the J gene TRBJ2-3; D not resolved. The CDR3 runs to 13 residues. The germline V gene encodes CDR1 SGHDT and CDR2 YYEEEE. V was shortened by 4 bases and J by 6 bases, with 12 bases between the two germline ends. The CDR3 DNA sequence: TGTGCCAGCAGCCTCCTTGATGCGGATACGCAGTATTTT. This sequence encodes CASSLLDADTQYF.

The chain couples TRBV7-9 to TRBJ1-2; no definite D call. The V gene's germline CDR1 is SEHNR and CDR2 FQNEAQ (reference sequence). V dropped 2 bases and J dropped 7 bases, with 14 bases sitting between them. The CDR3 contains 14 residues. CDR3 residues: CASSLFEGGGGYTF. CDR3 nucleotide sequence: TGTGCCAGCAGCTTATTTGAGGGAGGAGGTGGCTACACCTTC.

There are a few counts of this clonotype. The chain is built from TRBV20-1 and TRBJ1-2; no firm D call. The CDR3 is 13 amino acids. Trimming took 5 bases from V and 4 from J, leaving 14 bases between them. Germline V gene lookup returns CDR1 DFQATT and CDR2 SNEGSKA (reference sequence). CDR3 nucleotides: TGCAGTGCTGCAACCGGAGTCGGCTATGGCTACACCTTC. Translation: CSAATGVGYGYTF.

This clonotype was seen repeatedly, ten times or more. V gene TRBV29-1 combines with J gene TRBJ2-1; 8 bases line up with TRBD2. Trimming at V came to 0 bases and at J to 12 bases, leaving 10 bases not matched to a gene. CDR3 size: 14 residues. Germline CDR1 reads SQVTM; CDR2 reads ANQGSEA. CDR3 sequence reads: CSVEDPPSGSVQFF. Here the CDR3 DNA reads TGCAGCGTTGAAGATCCCCCTAGCGGGTCGGTGCAGTTCTTC.

This clonotype was counted between two and nine times. CDR3 in amino acids: CASSFLRQPYEQYF. The CDR3 nucleotides are TGCGCCAGCAGCTTTTTGAGACAGCCCTACGAGCAGTACTTC. This rearrangement joins TRBV5-1 to TRBJ2-7; a weak D match, TRBD1 (5 bases). Trimming stripped 2 bases from V and 2 bases from J, with 11 bases between. CDR3 length: 14 amino acids. Germline CDR1 reads SGHRS; CDR2 reads YFSETQ.

This clonotype showed up just a few times. This chain connects TRBV20-1 to TRBJ2-3; TRBD2 agrees at 11 bases. Germline assignment: CDR1 DFQATT and CDR2 SNEGSKA (reference sequence). This CDR3 has 14 residues. The V gene end was trimmed by 5 bases and the J gene end by 4 bases; junction bases not matched to a gene: 5. The CDR3 protein is CSAHTSGRSDTQYF. The CDR3 DNA sequence: TGCAGTGCTCATACTAGCGGGAGATCAGATACGCAGTATTTT.

V is TRBV10-3 and J is TRBJ2-3; D is unclear. Germline assignment: CDR1 ENHRY and CDR2 SYGVKD. The ends were cut back, 7 bases at V and 1 base at J, with 6 bases in the middle. The length of the CDR3 is 12 residues. The CDR3 here is CAIKSGTDTQYF. CDR3 DNA: TGTGCCATCAAGTCCGGCACAGATACGCAGTATTTT.

This clonotype was counted between two and nine times. The chain joins TRBV20-1 to TRBJ2-2; D is possibly TRBD2 (6 bases). Germline loops: CDR1 DFQATT, CDR2 SNEGSKA (reference sequence). The CDR3 spans 13 residues. Trimming took 5 bases from V and 4 from J, leaving 11 bases between them. CDR3 sequence: CSASGSFTGELFF. In DNA form, the CDR3 reads TGCAGTGCTTCCGGGAGTTTCACCGGGGAGCTGTTTTTT.

This chain joins TRBV6-2 or TRBV6-3 and TRBJ1-1; no definite D call. V lost 4 bases and J 0 bases, leaving 15 bases between the germline ends. The CDR3 is 16 amino acids. CDR1 and CDR2 from the germline V gene are MNHEY and SVGEGT. The CDR3 here is CASSLLPLGVNTEAFF. For the CDR3, the DNA is TGTGCCAGCAGTTTACTCCCCTTGGGTGTGAACACTGAAGCTTTCTTT.

This clonotype was counted ten times or more. The rearrangement joins TRBV5-1 to TRBJ1-1, with a weak D call TRBD1 (5 bases). The length of the CDR3 is 14 residues. From germline, CDR1 is SGHRS and CDR2 YFSETQ. V was shortened by 1 base and J by 6 bases, with 13 bases between the two germline ends. CDR3 sequence reads: CASSLSQGSAEAFF. CDR3 sequence (DNA): TGCGCCAGCAGCTTGTCGCAGGGTTCTGCTGAAGCTTTCTTT. Combining the CDR3 with reference TRBV5-1 and TRBJ1-1 gives the whole variable domain KAGVTQTPRYLIKTRGQQVTLSCSPISGHRSVSWYQQTPGQGLQFLFEYFSETQRNKGNFPGRFSGRQFSNSRSEMNVSTLELGDSALYLCASSLSQGSAEAFFGQGTRLTVV.

This clonotype was found a few times. The chain joins TRBV6-5 to TRBJ1-1; TRBD1 is a possible D gene (5 bases). The CDR3 length is 15 residues. The V gene lost 4 bases and the J gene lost 0 bases, with 12 bases spanning the gap. Germline assignment: CDR1 MNHEY and CDR2 SVGAGI. This chain's CDR3 is CASSSGTAVNTEAFF. CDR3 DNA sequence: TGTGCCAGCAGTTCTGGGACGGCCGTGAACACTGAAGCTTTCTTT.